The rows below give T cell receptor beta chains drawn from one sample of a study of OX40 agonist ivuxolimab in advanced cancers. Produced via immunoSEQ multiplex PCR; TCRdb's table is partial and in-frame only. The data show around 80,000 clones, 75% to 95% seen once. The sequencing here drew on CD4+ or CD8+ T cells sorted from blood, taken in a trial of the OX40 agonist ivuxolimab. The receptors originated from an adult with an advanced solid tumor such as melanoma, head and neck, liver or kidney cancer. Both conserved end residues are part of each CDR3. A D gene is named only where the DNA matches it firmly.

v_call	d_call	j_call	cdr3_nt	cdr3_aa
TRBV5-1	NA	TRBJ2-2	TGCGCCAGCAGCTTCAAACAGGGCGACACCGGGGAGCTGTTTTTT	CASSFKQGDTGELFF
TRBV11-1	NA	TRBJ2-3	TGTGCCAGCAGCTTAGTTCTGGACACAGATACGCAGTATTTT	CASSLVLDTDTQYF
TRBV4-2	NA	TRBJ1-2	TGTGCCAGCAGCCAAGATGCGGGGGGGGCGGAAAACTATGGCTACACCTTC	CASSQDAGGAENYGYTF
TRBV5-4	NA	TRBJ2-5	TGTGCCAGCAGCTTGGCCGGTGGGGCCGGGTACTTC	CASSLAGGAGYF
TRBV7-8	NA	TRBJ1-1	TGTGCCAGCAGCTTAGCAGGGGGGAACGCTGAAGCTTTCTTT	CASSLAGGNAEAFF
TRBV5-4	NA	TRBJ2-7	TGTGCCAGCAGCTTGGTGCCAGGGGATGCCTACGAGCAGTACTTC	CASSLVPGDAYEQYF
TRBV10-3	NA	TRBJ2-7	TGTGCCATCAGGGCCGCAGAGGGGCCTTACGAGCAGTACTTC	CAIRAAEGPYEQYF
TRBV2	NA	TRBJ2-7	TGTGCCAGCAGTGAAGTAATGATGGCTGACGAGCAGTACTTC	CASSEVMMADEQYF
TRBV18	NA	TRBJ1-2	TGTGCCAGCTCACCTTCTGCAAACTATGGCTACACCTTC	CASSPSANYGYTF
TRBV7-2	NA	TRBJ2-7	TGTGCCAGCAGCTCTTCCCCCAACGAGCAGTACTTC	CASSSSPNEQYF
TRBV6-1	NA	TRBJ2-3	TGTGCCAGCAGTGAAGGGTGGACAGATACGCAGTATTTT	CASSEGWTDTQYF
TRBV30	TRBD1	TRBJ2-2	TGTGCCTGGGGTTCCGGGACAGGGTTCCGGGAGCTGTTTTTT	CAWGSGTGFRELFF
TRBV29-1	TRBD2	TRBJ2-7	TGCAGCGTTGGAGGACTAGCGGGAGTAAGGGAGCAGTACTTC	CSVGGLAGVREQYF
TRBV28	TRBD1	TRBJ2-2	TGTGCCAGCAGTTCTATACCGTGGCGACAGGGGAACACCGGGGAGCTGTTTTTT	CASSSIPWRQGNTGELFF
TRBV5-1	TRBD1	TRBJ2-5	TGCGCCAGCAGCTTTAGCCCCGGGACAGGGGGCCTCGGCGAGACCCAGTACTTC	CASSFSPGTGGLGETQYF